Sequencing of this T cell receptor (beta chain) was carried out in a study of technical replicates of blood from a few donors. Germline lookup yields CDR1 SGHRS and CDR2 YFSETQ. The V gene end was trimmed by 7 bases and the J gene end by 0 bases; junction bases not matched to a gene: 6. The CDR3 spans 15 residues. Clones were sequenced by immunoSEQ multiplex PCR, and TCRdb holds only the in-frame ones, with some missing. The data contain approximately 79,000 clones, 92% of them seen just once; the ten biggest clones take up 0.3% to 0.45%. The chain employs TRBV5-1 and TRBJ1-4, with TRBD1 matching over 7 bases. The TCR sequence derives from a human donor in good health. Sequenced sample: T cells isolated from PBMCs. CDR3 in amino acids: CASGTRGATNEKLFF. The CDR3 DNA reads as TGCGCCAGCGGGACCAGGGGGGCAACTAATGAAAAACTGTTTTTT.